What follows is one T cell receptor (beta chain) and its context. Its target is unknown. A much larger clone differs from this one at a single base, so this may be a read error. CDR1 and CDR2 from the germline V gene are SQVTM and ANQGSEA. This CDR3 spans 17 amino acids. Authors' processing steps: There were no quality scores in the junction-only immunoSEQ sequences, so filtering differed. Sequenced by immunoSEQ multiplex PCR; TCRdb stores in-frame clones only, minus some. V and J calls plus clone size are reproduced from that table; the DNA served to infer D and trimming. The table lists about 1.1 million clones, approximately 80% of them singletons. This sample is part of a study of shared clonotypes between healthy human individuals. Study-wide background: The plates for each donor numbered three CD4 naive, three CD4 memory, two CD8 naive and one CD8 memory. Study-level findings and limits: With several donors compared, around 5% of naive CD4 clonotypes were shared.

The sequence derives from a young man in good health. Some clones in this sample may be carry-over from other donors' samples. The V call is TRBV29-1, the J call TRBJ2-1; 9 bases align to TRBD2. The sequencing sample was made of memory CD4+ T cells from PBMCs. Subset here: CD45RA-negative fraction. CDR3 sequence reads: CSVRTGSGSNSYDEQFF. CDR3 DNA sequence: TGCAGCGTCCGCACCGGTAGCGGGAGTAACTCCTACGATGAGCAGTTCTTC.